This TCR beta chain is drawn from a study of control samples from healthy donors and cancer patients. Clones were read by immunoSEQ multiplex PCR, and TCRdb kept only the in-frame ones, dropping some. The data show just under 100,000 clones, with 80% to 95% seen just once and around 8.5% held by the top ten. The CDR3 consists of 12 residues. CDR1 is LGHNA and CDR2 is YNFKEQ in the germline V gene. Trimming cost V 1 base and J 6 bases, with 6 bases left between them. The chain uses TRBV4-2 and TRBJ1-1; D gene ambiguous. This TCR was sampled from a young man in good health. The source material was blood. The CDR3 DNA sequence: TGTGCCAGCAGCCAAGTAGGGCCTGAAGCTTTCTTT. Translating it yields CASSQVGPEAFF.